This is a list of T cell receptor beta chains from one sample in a study of spatial heterogeneity in lung cancer. Via MiXCR, TCRdb re-called the 5' RACE reads, giving one row per CDR3 protein. The data show some 100,000 distinct CDR3 sequences, with roughly 9.5% seen just once and 6.9% held by the top ten. Sequencing was performed on PBMCs, taken at surgery. The receptor source for this set is a male donor with early-stage non-small cell lung cancer. CDR3s include the opening cysteine and the closing phenylalanine or tryptophan. The D gene is left open where the match is weak. Not every row has a clone size; where given, it reads once, few, many or a size class.

clone_size: few; d_call: -; j_call: TRBJ1-2; v_call: TRBV3-1; cdr3_nt: TGTGCCAGCAGCCCTAGACAGGAGAGGAACTATGGCTACACCTTC; cdr3_aa: CASSPRQERNYGYTF
clone_size: few; d_call: TRBD2; j_call: TRBJ2-3; v_call: TRBV18; cdr3_nt: TGTGCCAGCTCACCACCGGGGACTAGCGGGAGAGATACGCAGTATTTT; cdr3_aa: CASSPPGTSGRDTQYF
clone_size: many; d_call: -; j_call: TRBJ1-1; v_call: TRBV29-1; cdr3_nt: TGCAGCGTCTCAGGAATGAACACTGAAGCTTTCTTT; cdr3_aa: CSVSGMNTEAFF
clone_size: few; d_call: -; j_call: TRBJ2-3; v_call: TRBV27; cdr3_nt: TGTGCCACACGGGGCACAGATACGCAGTATTTT; cdr3_aa: CATRGTDTQYF
clone_size: few; d_call: -; j_call: TRBJ2-7; v_call: TRBV25-1; cdr3_nt: TGTGCCAGCAGGGGCGGCTCCTACGAGCAGTACTTC; cdr3_aa: CASRGGSYEQYF
clone_size: many; d_call: TRBD1; j_call: TRBJ1-2; v_call: TRBV5-4; cdr3_nt: TGTGCCAGCAGGTCAACCGGGACAGGAATCCAATATGGCTACACCTTC; cdr3_aa: CASRSTGTGIQYGYTF
clone_size: -; d_call: -; j_call: TRBJ2-3; v_call: TRBV24-1; cdr3_nt: TGTGCCACCAGCACGACAGGCCGGGGAGATACGCAGTATTTT; cdr3_aa: CATSTTGRGDTQYF
clone_size: many; d_call: -; j_call: TRBJ2-2; v_call: TRBV15; cdr3_nt: TGTGCCACCAGCGGGAAGACTAGAGGCACCGGGGAGCTGTTTTTT; cdr3_aa: CATSGKTRGTGELFF
clone_size: many; d_call: TRBD1; j_call: TRBJ1-1; v_call: TRBV20-1; cdr3_nt: TGCAGTCTTGGACAGGGGAACACTGAAGCTTTCTTT; cdr3_aa: CSLGQGNTEAFF
clone_size: -; d_call: TRBD1; j_call: TRBJ1-2; v_call: TRBV6-5; cdr3_nt: TGTGCCAGCAGCAGGACAGGGATTAACTATGGCTACACCTTC; cdr3_aa: CASSRTGINYGYTF
clone_size: many; d_call: -; j_call: TRBJ2-3; v_call: TRBV12-3/TRBV12-4; cdr3_nt: TGTGCCAGCAGTTTAGGGGGCGGGGGCGCTAGCACAGATACGCAGTATTTT; cdr3_aa: CASSLGGGGASTDTQYF
clone_size: few; d_call: -; j_call: TRBJ2-1; v_call: TRBV5-1; cdr3_nt: TGCGCCAGCAGCTTTTTGAGCTCCTACAATGAGCAGTTCTTC; cdr3_aa: CASSFLSSYNEQFF
clone_size: many; d_call: TRBD1; j_call: TRBJ1-2; v_call: TRBV29-1; cdr3_nt: TGCAGCGTTGAAAGACAGGGTAGCGGCTACACCTTC; cdr3_aa: CSVERQGSGYTF
clone_size: -; d_call: TRBD2; j_call: TRBJ2-1; v_call: TRBV5-6; cdr3_nt: TGTGCCAGCAGCCCAGCGGGGGGAGGCGTTGATGAGCAGTTCTTC; cdr3_aa: CASSPAGGGVDEQFF
clone_size: few; d_call: TRBD2; j_call: TRBJ2-5; v_call: TRBV2; cdr3_nt: TGTGCCAGCAGTGCTACCCTAGCGGGAGGGTATACCCAGTACTTC; cdr3_aa: CASSATLAGGYTQYF
clone_size: -; d_call: -; j_call: TRBJ2-1; v_call: TRBV15; cdr3_nt: TGTGCCACCAGCATCGACGGGAACAATGAGCAGTTCTTC; cdr3_aa: CATSIDGNNEQFF
clone_size: few; d_call: -; j_call: TRBJ2-1; v_call: TRBV4-1; cdr3_nt: TGCGCCAGCAGCCAAGTAGGGGGCAATGAGCAGTTCTTC; cdr3_aa: CASSQVGGNEQFF
clone_size: -; d_call: -; j_call: TRBJ2-7; v_call: TRBV20-1; cdr3_nt: TGCAGTGCTAGAGACCGGTCAGCACCCGACTACGAGCAGTACTTC; cdr3_aa: CSARDRSAPDYEQYF
clone_size: many; d_call: -; j_call: TRBJ2-3; v_call: TRBV7-2; cdr3_nt: TGTGCCAGCAGCTTAGGTCAGGGCAGAGATACGCAGTATTTT; cdr3_aa: CASSLGQGRDTQYF
clone_size: -; d_call: TRBD1; j_call: TRBJ2-7; v_call: TRBV28; cdr3_nt: TGTGCCAGCAGCCCGCCACGAGACAGGGGCAGGGAGCAGTACTTC; cdr3_aa: CASSPPRDRGREQYF
clone_size: -; d_call: -; j_call: TRBJ2-5; v_call: TRBV7-2; cdr3_nt: TGTGCCAGCAGCTTATTTGGACGGACAAGCCAAGAGACCCAGTACTTC; cdr3_aa: CASSLFGRTSQETQYF
clone_size: -; d_call: -; j_call: TRBJ1-4; v_call: TRBV24-1; cdr3_nt: TGTGCCACCAGTGATTACGGGCCAACTAATGAAAAACTGTTTTTT; cdr3_aa: CATSDYGPTNEKLFF
clone_size: many; d_call: -; j_call: TRBJ1-5; v_call: TRBV24-1; cdr3_nt: TGTGCCACCAGTGATTCCAATCAGCCCCAGCATTTT; cdr3_aa: CATSDSNQPQHF
clone_size: few; d_call: TRBD2; j_call: TRBJ2-3; v_call: TRBV4-3; cdr3_nt: TGCGCCAGCAGCCCAGTTCGGGGGGAGTCAGATACGCAGTATTTT; cdr3_aa: CASSPVRGESDTQYF
clone_size: few; d_call: -; j_call: TRBJ2-5; v_call: TRBV7-2; cdr3_nt: TGTGCCAGCAGCTCCCCTCAAGGAGAGACCCAGTACTTC; cdr3_aa: CASSSPQGETQYF
clone_size: few; d_call: -; j_call: TRBJ1-2; v_call: TRBV28; cdr3_nt: TGTGCCAGCACCAAAGGAGGGATGGGCTATGGCTACACCTTC; cdr3_aa: CASTKGGMGYGYTF
clone_size: -; d_call: TRBD1; j_call: TRBJ2-5; v_call: TRBV5-1; cdr3_nt: TGCGCCAGCACCTCGAGACCCGGGACAGGACAAGAGACCCAGTACTTC; cdr3_aa: CASTSRPGTGQETQYF
clone_size: few; d_call: -; j_call: TRBJ2-5; v_call: TRBV5-1; cdr3_nt: TGCGACAGCAGCCGACAACAAGAGACCCAGTACTTC; cdr3_aa: CDSSRQQETQYF
clone_size: -; d_call: -; j_call: TRBJ1-3; v_call: TRBV15; cdr3_nt: TGTGCCACCAGCAGTTTTCGGGGAAACACCATATATTTT; cdr3_aa: CATSSFRGNTIYF
clone_size: many; d_call: -; j_call: TRBJ2-5; v_call: TRBV20-1; cdr3_nt: TGCAGTGCTAGAGATTCTTCTGGACTAAGAGAGACCCAGTACTTC; cdr3_aa: CSARDSSGLRETQYF
clone_size: few; d_call: -; j_call: TRBJ2-2; v_call: TRBV24-1; cdr3_nt: TGTGCCACCAGGGACACCATAGGGAACACCGGGGAGCTGTTTTTT; cdr3_aa: CATRDTIGNTGELFF
clone_size: -; d_call: -; j_call: TRBJ2-7; v_call: TRBV7-2; cdr3_nt: TGTGCCAGCAGCTTAGGACCCCTCCCCTACGAGCAGTACTTC; cdr3_aa: CASSLGPLPYEQYF
clone_size: -; d_call: TRBD1; j_call: TRBJ2-3; v_call: TRBV5-1; cdr3_nt: TGCGCCAGCAGCCCAAGACAGGGGGTCGCAGATACGCAGTATTTT; cdr3_aa: CASSPRQGVADTQYF
clone_size: few; d_call: TRBD1; j_call: TRBJ1-1; v_call: TRBV5-1; cdr3_nt: TGCGCCAGCAGCTCCCTCGGACAGGGGGTAACTGAAGCTTTCTTT; cdr3_aa: CASSSLGQGVTEAFF
clone_size: -; d_call: TRBD2; j_call: TRBJ2-3; v_call: TRBV30; cdr3_nt: TGTGCCTGGAGTCATCCCGGACTAGAGAGGGATACGCAGTATTTT; cdr3_aa: CAWSHPGLERDTQYF
clone_size: few; d_call: -; j_call: TRBJ1-6; v_call: TRBV7-9; cdr3_nt: TGTGCCAGCAGCCCCTCCGGACAAAATTCACCCCTCCACTTT; cdr3_aa: CASSPSGQNSPLHF
clone_size: -; d_call: TRBD2; j_call: TRBJ2-7; v_call: TRBV6-5; cdr3_nt: TGTGCCAGCAGCCGGGGGGGCCTCTCGGGCGAGCAGTACTTC; cdr3_aa: CASSRGGLSGEQYF
clone_size: few; d_call: TRBD2; j_call: TRBJ2-1; v_call: TRBV5-1; cdr3_nt: TGCGCCAGCAGCCCCTCCGGGACTAGCTTCTTTTACAATGAGCAGTTCTTC; cdr3_aa: CASSPSGTSFFYNEQFF
clone_size: -; d_call: -; j_call: TRBJ1-4; v_call: TRBV29-1; cdr3_nt: TGCAGCGTTGAAATACGTGAAAAACTGTTTTTT; cdr3_aa: CSVEIREKLFF
clone_size: many; d_call: -; j_call: TRBJ2-7; v_call: TRBV27; cdr3_nt: TGTGCCAGCAGTCCTTCCCTGGGGAGGATGTCCTACGAGCAGTACTTC; cdr3_aa: CASSPSLGRMSYEQYF
clone_size: many; d_call: -; j_call: TRBJ1-2; v_call: TRBV4-2; cdr3_nt: TGTGCCAGCAGCCAAGATCCCTTTCGAGACTATGGCTACACCTTC; cdr3_aa: CASSQDPFRDYGYTF
clone_size: -; d_call: TRBD1; j_call: TRBJ2-7; v_call: TRBV20-1; cdr3_nt: TGCAGTGCCATAAGGGACAGGGAGAGGCACGAGCAGTACTTC; cdr3_aa: CSAIRDRERHEQYF
clone_size: -; d_call: -; j_call: TRBJ1-6; v_call: TRBV7-2; cdr3_nt: TGTGCCAGCAGCGCTAGGCGAAGGGGAAGTGATTCACCCCTCCACTTT; cdr3_aa: CASSARRRGSDSPLHF
clone_size: many; d_call: -; j_call: TRBJ2-7; v_call: TRBV10-3; cdr3_nt: TGTGCCATCAGCCCCCGGGACGAGCAGTACTTC; cdr3_aa: CAISPRDEQYF
clone_size: -; d_call: -; j_call: TRBJ1-1; v_call: TRBV25-1; cdr3_nt: TGTGCCAGCCGGTTGGGGGGCGGAATAACTGAAGCTTTCTTT; cdr3_aa: CASRLGGGITEAFF
clone_size: -; d_call: TRBD2; j_call: TRBJ2-3; v_call: TRBV7-2; cdr3_nt: TGTGCCAGCAGCTTCTCTTTGCGGGGGGGCCCAGATACGCAGTATTTT; cdr3_aa: CASSFSLRGGPDTQYF
clone_size: many; d_call: -; j_call: TRBJ2-7; v_call: TRBV2; cdr3_nt: TGTGCCAGCAGTCCCTACACCGCTCATTCCTACGAGCAGTACTTC; cdr3_aa: CASSPYTAHSYEQYF
clone_size: few; d_call: TRBD1; j_call: TRBJ2-7; v_call: TRBV5-4; cdr3_nt: TGTGCCAGCAGCTTTGGTGGGACAGGGATGATAGAGCAGTACTTC; cdr3_aa: CASSFGGTGMIEQYF
clone_size: many; d_call: -; j_call: TRBJ2-7; v_call: TRBV6-5; cdr3_nt: TGTGCCAGCAGTCTTGCCGGACCGATCCCCCCCTACGAGCAGTACTTC; cdr3_aa: CASSLAGPIPPYEQYF